The rows below give T cell receptor beta chains drawn from one sample of a study of cytomegalovirus exposure and HLA in healthy donors. TCRdb's table, derived via immunoSEQ multiplex PCR, lists solely in-frame clones and lacks some. The sample lists about 110,000 clones; 70% to 80% were seen once. The material sequenced was PBMCs. Receptors were obtained from a middle-aged woman in good health and CMV-seropositive. Each CDR3 is given with its conserved first and last residue. D genes are given only for firm matches. Clone size, where shown, is once, few, many, or a class for clones that have expanded.

J: TRBJ2-7
D: .
size: .
V: TRBV4-3
DNA: TGCGCCAGCAGCCAAGACTACAGAAGCTCCTACGAGCAGTACTTC
CDR3: CASSQDYRSSYEQYF

J: TRBJ1-4
D: .
size: .
V: TRBV7-9
DNA: TGTGCCAGCAGCCCGACCGGGGTACTAAAAGAAAAACTGTTTTTT
CDR3: CASSPTGVLKEKLFF

J: TRBJ2-7
D: .
size: .
V: TRBV7-9
DNA: TGTGCCAGCAGCTTAGGACGCGACACCGGGACACAGTACTTC
CDR3: CASSLGRDTGTQYF

J: TRBJ2-7
D: .
size: .
V: TRBV11-2
DNA: TGTGCCAGCAGCTTAGTGGGGGCCGATCCCTACGAGCAGTACTTC
CDR3: CASSLVGADPYEQYF

J: TRBJ2-2
D: .
size: few
V: TRBV15
DNA: TGTGCCACCAGACTTCAGGCGAACACCGGGGAGCTGTTTTTT
CDR3: CATRLQANTGELFF

J: TRBJ1-1
D: TRBD1
size: .
V: TRBV10-3
DNA: TGTGCCATCAGTGATTCCCGGGGACAGGGGGCGGCTTTCTTT
CDR3: CAISDSRGQGAAFF

J: TRBJ2-2
D: TRBD2
size: few
V: TRBV4-3
DNA: TGCGCCAGCAGCCAAGATGGGCGGGGGGGCTTTCTCGGGGAGCTGTTTTTT
CDR3: CASSQDGRGGFLGELFF

J: TRBJ2-3
D: TRBD2
size: .
V: TRBV5-1
DNA: TGCGCCAGCAGCTTGTCCCCCGGGACTAGCGGGACAGATACGCAGTATTTT
CDR3: CASSLSPGTSGTDTQYF

J: TRBJ2-1
D: .
size: .
V: TRBV4-3
DNA: TGCGCCAGCAGCCGGGCAGGATTAAATGAGCAGTTCTTC
CDR3: CASSRAGLNEQFF

J: TRBJ1-1
D: .
size: .
V: TRBV6-5
DNA: TGTGCCACCCAAACGGGAACTGAAGCTTTCTTT
CDR3: CATQTGTEAFF

J: TRBJ1-2
D: TRBD1
size: .
V: TRBV5-4
DNA: TGTGCCAGCAGCCCCACGCCCCTAGGACAGGGGGTTGCGTATGGCTACACCTTC
CDR3: CASSPTPLGQGVAYGYTF

J: TRBJ1-1
D: TRBD1
size: .
V: TRBV18
DNA: TGTGCCAGCTCACTCGAGGACAGGGTGGCTGAAGCTTTCTTT
CDR3: CASSLEDRVAEAFF

J: TRBJ2-7
D: .
size: once
V: TRBV13
DNA: TGTGCCAGCAGCTCCTCCGGGACAACTTACGAGCAGTACTTC
CDR3: CASSSSGTTYEQYF

J: TRBJ1-1
D: TRBD1
size: few
V: TRBV7-9
DNA: TGTGCCACCTCAGGGGGTGCTTTCTTT
CDR3: CATSGGAFF

J: TRBJ1-1
D: .
size: .
V: TRBV7-2
DNA: TGTGCCAGCACCATTATTGGGGAGGCTGAAGCTTTCTTT
CDR3: CASTIIGEAEAFF

J: TRBJ2-3
D: .
size: few
V: TRBV9
DNA: TGTGCCAGCAGCGTAGGCGAGAGCACAGATACGCAGTATTTT
CDR3: CASSVGESTDTQYF

J: TRBJ1-5
D: .
size: .
V: TRBV10-3
DNA: TGTGCCATCAGTGGCAGTCCAGGGTCTCAGCCCCAGCATTTT
CDR3: CAISGSPGSQPQHF

J: TRBJ2-7
D: TRBD2
size: .
V: TRBV5-1
DNA: TGCGCCAGCAGCTTGAACCCTAGCGGGGGATCCTACGAGCAGTACTTC
CDR3: CASSLNPSGGSYEQYF

J: TRBJ1-5
D: TRBD1
size: .
V: TRBV4-1
DNA: TGCGCCAGCAGCCAAACGACAGGGAGCAATCAGCCCCAGCATTTT
CDR3: CASSQTTGSNQPQHF

J: TRBJ2-3
D: TRBD2
size: few
V: TRBV2
DNA: TGTGCCAGCAGTGAAAATCAAGCGGGGGGCACAGATACGCAGTATTTT
CDR3: CASSENQAGGTDTQYF

J: TRBJ1-5
D: .
size: few
V: TRBV19
DNA: TGTGCCAGTAGTCCAGGGCTCGCGAGTCGCAATCAGCCCCAGCATTTT
CDR3: CASSPGLASRNQPQHF

J: TRBJ2-5
D: .
size: .
V: TRBV6-5
DNA: TGTGCCAGCAGTTACTCGAGGTCAGGGGGGCGGGAGACCCAGTACTTC
CDR3: CASSYSRSGGRETQYF

J: TRBJ2-2
D: .
size: .
V: TRBV12-5
DNA: TGTGCTAGTGGTATCGGGATTAACGCGAACACCGGGGAGCTGTTTTTT
CDR3: CASGIGINANTGELFF

J: TRBJ1-2
D: TRBD1
size: few
V: TRBV5-1
DNA: TGCGCCAGCAGACCCGGGACAGACTATGGCTACACCTTC
CDR3: CASRPGTDYGYTF

J: TRBJ2-1
D: .
size: .
V: TRBV7-2
DNA: TGTGCCAGCAGCTTTATCGCGGGGGCAGGGGAGCAGTTCTTC
CDR3: CASSFIAGAGEQFF